The next 31 T cell receptor beta chains were all read from a single sample in a study of shared clonotypes between healthy human individuals. Sequencing was performed with immunoSEQ multiplex PCR; in TCRdb, only in-frame clones are kept and a portion is missing. Of millions of clones listed, just over 90% were seen once; the top ten hold approximately 0.4%. Specimen: naive CD4+ T cells from PBMCs. Subset of the sample: CD45RA+ positively selected. The receptors derive from a man aged 18 to 29 in good health. Some clones in this sample may be carry-over from other donors' samples.

The chain has TRBV30 and TRBJ1-2; no clear D gene. Germline loops: CDR1 GTSNPN, CDR2 SVGIG (reference sequence). V gave up 2 bases and J gave up 4 bases, with 14 bases separating them. This CDR3 region has 14 residues. For the CDR3, the DNA is TGTGCCTGGAGTTCCCAGGCGGGCCCCTATGGCTACACCTTC. Its translation is CAWSSQAGPYGYTF.

In this sample, this clone turned up once. The gene calls are TRBV28 and TRBJ1-1; D not resolved. The V gene lost 3 bases and the J gene lost 2 bases, with 7 bases spanning the gap. Germline V CDR1 and CDR2: MDHEN, SYDVKM. The CDR3 extends over 13 amino acids. The CDR3 reads CASSLLDNTEAFF. DNA of the CDR3: TGTGCCAGCAGTTTGTTGGACAACACTGAAGCTTTCTTT.

About this clone: Other DNA sequences within the sample encode an identical CDR3. This chain joins TRBV13 and TRBJ2-7; D perhaps matches TRBD1 (6 bases). This CDR3 is built from 12 residues. Germline V gives CDR1 PRHDT, CDR2 FYEKMQ (reference sequence). Trimming took off 5 bases at V and 3 bases at J, with 8 bases between the two ends. CDR3 bases: TGTGCCAGCAGCCTCAGGGGCTACGAGCAGTACTTC. Translation gives CASSLRGYEQYF.

CDR3 sequence reads: CASSRDRVDQETQYF. CDR3 sequence (DNA): TGTGCCAGCAGCAGGGACAGGGTGGACCAAGAGACCCAGTACTTC. The V gene is TRBV2, the J gene TRBJ2-5, with TRBD1 matching over 9 bases. CDR1 is SNHLY, CDR2 FYNNEI, per germline. Losses at the gene ends were 6 bases for V and 0 bases for J; bases not matched to a gene: 5. The CDR3 consists of 15 residues.

The chain joins TRBV13 to TRBJ1-3, with TRBD1 matching 8 bases. The CDR3 has 16 amino acids. CDR1 and CDR2 from the germline V gene are PRHDT and FYEKMQ (reference sequence). The junction had 6 bases not matched to a gene; V was cut back by 3 bases and J by 2 bases. The CDR3 DNA follows: TGTGCCAGCAGCTTGGACAGGGAATTAGCTGGAAACACCATATATTTT. Its protein product is CASSLDRELAGNTIYF.

This CDR3 is CASSFLGGSNTGELFF. The DNA of the CDR3 is TGTGCCAGCAGCTTTTTAGGCGGGAGTAACACCGGGGAGCTGTTTTTT. The gene calls are TRBV7-7 and TRBJ2-2; 7 nucleotides match TRBD2. Germline V CDR1 and CDR2: SSHAT, FNYEAQ (reference sequence). The CDR3 sequence is 16 residues long. J gave up 2 bases and V 3 bases, and 6 bases lay outside the gene matches. The whole variable domain, filled in from reference TRBV7-7 and TRBJ2-2, reads GAGVSQSPRYKVTKRGQDVTLRCDPISSHATLYWYQQALGQGPEFLTYFNYEAQPDKSGLPSDRFSAERPEGSISTLTIQRTEQRDSAMYRCASSFLGGSNTGELFFGEGSRLTVL.

This clone was seen just once. V gene TRBV6-1 combines with J gene TRBJ2-1, with 10 positions matching TRBD2. Germline CDR1 MNHNS, CDR2 SASEGT. V trimming: 7 bases; J trimming: 6 bases; junction bases outside the gene matches: 12. The CDR3 runs to 16 residues. As DNA, the CDR3 is TGTGCCAGCAATAAAGCGGGAGGGCGACGTGTCAATGAGCAGTTCTTC. It is translated as CASNKAGGRRVNEQFF.

The chain couples TRBV29-1 to TRBJ2-3; the D call may be TRBD1 or TRBD2 (5 bases each). CDR3 length: 15 residues. Germline CDR1 is SQVTM and CDR2 is ANQGSEA. Trimming cost V 6 bases and J 2 bases, with 18 bases left between them. CDR3 residues: CSVGAGPSNTDTQYF. The DNA for the CDR3 is TGCAGCGTCGGGGCAGGGCCCTCCAACACAGATACGCAGTATTTT.

The rearrangement joins TRBV27 to TRBJ2-7, with 11 bases that match TRBD2. Germline V gene lookup returns CDR1 MNHEY and CDR2 SMNVEV (reference sequence). V shed 7 bases, J shed 7 bases, and the junction held 12 bases outside the gene matches. This CDR3 is 15 amino acids long. CDR3 coding DNA: TGTGCCAGCACCCTAGCGGGAGGCCCCCCGGGTGAGCAGTACTTC. Translated: CASTLAGGPPGEQYF.

The chain carries TRBV4-2 and TRBJ2-7; 10 bases align to TRBD2. Germline values: CDR1 LGHNA, CDR2 YNFKEQ. Trimming removed 0 bases from V and 5 bases from J; junction bases left unmatched: 13. The CDR3 loop spans 18 amino acids. CDR3 sequence: CASSQDLVLAGESNEQYF. Written as DNA, the CDR3 is TGTGCCAGCAGCCAAGATCTTGTCCTAGCGGGAGAATCGAACGAGCAGTACTTC.

The chain recombines TRBV30 with TRBJ2-7, with D unclear. Germline CDR1 reads GTSNPN; CDR2 reads SVGIG (reference sequence). The V end lost 1 base, the J end lost 2 bases, and 9 bases lay between the germline ends. The CDR3 length is 13 residues. The CDR3 bases are TGTGCCTGGAGTGGAGAGGCGCCCTACGAGCAGTACTTC. It codes for CAWSGEAPYEQYF.

The chain combines TRBV5-1 with TRBJ1-1; 7 nucleotides line up with TRBD1. CDR1 is SGHRS, CDR2 YFSETQ, per germline. The CDR3 sequence is 17 residues long. Trimming took 6 bases from V and 0 from J; bases not matched to a gene: 14. The CDR3 DNA follows: TGCGCCAGCACCCTGGGGGCAGGGGGAACCATGAACACTGAAGCTTTCTTT. Translated, it gives CASTLGAGGTMNTEAFF.

V is TRBV14 and J is TRBJ2-5; tentative D call: TRBD1 (5 bases). In germline, CDR1 is SGHDN, CDR2 FVKESK. This CDR3 region has 14 residues. Between the trimmed V and J ends, which lost 6 bases and 1 base, there was a span of 12 bases. The CDR3 loop reads CASSPWGRQETQYF. The CDR3 DNA follows: TGTGCCAGCAGTCCCTGGGGCCGCCAAGAGACCCAGTACTTC.

The sample holds one count of this clone. V is TRBV18 and J is TRBJ1-1, with D possibly matching TRBD1 (5 bases). The length of the CDR3 is 15 residues. Germline CDR1 KGHSH, CDR2 LQKENI. The V end lost 1 base, the J end lost 4 bases, and 13 bases lay between the germline ends. As DNA, the CDR3 is TGTGCCAGCTCACCACTCGCAGGGAGTACCACTGAAGCTTTCTTT. It codes for CASSPLAGSTTEAFF.

This chain's CDR3 is CAWSLMGQPNEKLFF. In nucleotides, the CDR3 is TGTGCCTGGAGTCTAATGGGACAGCCGAATGAAAAACTGTTTTTT. V gene TRBV30 combines with J gene TRBJ1-4; 7 bases are a match to TRBD1. This CDR3 region has 15 residues. J gave up 5 bases and V 2 bases, and 8 bases lay outside the gene matches. Germline V lookup: CDR1 GTSNPN, CDR2 SVGIG (reference sequence).

The V gene is TRBV7-7, the J gene TRBJ2-1; D assignment may be TRBD1 or TRBD2 (5 bases each). The CDR3 has 16 residues. The V gene lost 1 base and the J gene lost 8 bases, with 18 bases spanning the gap. The germline V gene has CDR1 SSHAT and CDR2 FNYEAQ (reference sequence). The CDR3 bases are TGTGCCAGCAGCTTAGAACCGGGGCTCCCTTCGGATGAGCAGTTCTTC. Translated, it gives CASSLEPGLPSDEQFF.

The chain recombines TRBV6-6 with TRBJ1-5; no reliable D call. The CDR3 loop spans 16 amino acids. Trimming cost V 2 bases and J 0 bases, with 11 bases left between them. The germline gives CDR1 MNHNY, CDR2 SVGAGI (reference sequence). This chain's CDR3 is CASSYGLRPSNQPQHF. The DNA of the CDR3 is TGTGCCAGCAGTTACGGCCTTCGGCCTAGCAATCAGCCCCAGCATTTT.

The V gene is TRBV6-5, the J gene TRBJ1-2; D uncertain. Germline V lookup: CDR1 MNHEY, CDR2 SVGAGI. This CDR3 region has 16 residues. Trimming pared 0 bases from V and 1 base from J, leaving 12 bases between. The CDR3 DNA is TGTGCCAGCAGTTACTCGTCACCCAATAGTAACTATGGCTACACCTTC. Translating it yields CASSYSSPNSNYGYTF.

With respect to this clone: This CDR3 is also generated by other DNA sequences in the sample. The V call is TRBV25-1, the J call TRBJ2-5; D may be TRBD1 (6 bases). CDR3 length: 14 residues. CDR1 is MGHDK and CDR2 is SYGVNS in the germline V gene. Trimming removed 3 bases at V and 4 bases at J, with 12 bases between. In nucleotides, the CDR3 is TGTGCCAGCAGTGAGGCAGGGGTCCGAGAGACCCAGTACTTC. This encodes CASSEAGVRETQYF.

The gene calls are TRBV27 and TRBJ1-4; TRBD1 matches 7 bases. The CDR3 consists of 14 residues. CDR1 and CDR2 (germline): MNHEY, SMNVEV (reference sequence). Trimming took 6 bases from V and 8 from J; bases not matched to a gene: 9. CDR3 bases: TGTGCCAGCAGGTCGGGACAGAATAGGGAAAAACTGTTTTTT. Amino acids: CASRSGQNREKLFF.

This chain connects TRBV7-2 to TRBJ2-1, with 15 bases aligning to TRBD2. The V segment lost 0 bases and the J segment 7 bases; nucleotides outside the gene matches: 4. Germline assignment: CDR1 SGHTA and CDR2 FQGNSA. The CDR3 loop spans 17 amino acids. The CDR3 here is CASSLARTSGRGNEQFF. The CDR3 nucleotides read TGTGCCAGCAGCTTAGCGCGGACTAGCGGGAGGGGTAATGAGCAGTTCTTC.

The V and J genes are TRBV5-5 and TRBJ1-2; 8 bases fit TRBD1. The CDR3 has 13 residues. The germline gives CDR1 SGHKS, CDR2 YYEKEE (reference sequence). The V gene end was trimmed by 4 bases and the J gene end by 6 bases; junction bases not matched to a gene: 5. CDR3 DNA: TGTGCCAGCAGCCGGACAGGGAAGGATGGCTACACCTTC. Translation: CASSRTGKDGYTF.

The chain joins TRBV30 to TRBJ1-2, with a tentative D call TRBD1 (5 bases). Germline V lookup: CDR1 GTSNPN, CDR2 SVGIG (reference sequence). This CDR3 spans 15 amino acids. Trimming removed 0 bases from V and 2 bases from J, with 13 bases in between. CDR3 nucleotide sequence: TGTGCCTGGAGTGTACTGGGGGAGCCCAACTATGGCTACACCTTC. Translating gives CAWSVLGEPNYGYTF.

The DNA for the CDR3 is TGCGCCAGCAGCTCAGGGGCAGGGGTACGGAATGAGCAGTTCTTC. Its protein product is CASSSGAGVRNEQFF. The J gene is TRBJ2-1, the V gene TRBV5-1, with D tentatively TRBD1 (6 bases). In germline, CDR1 is SGHRS, CDR2 YFSETQ. With 3 bases removed from V and 7 bases from J, the gap between germline ends came to 17 bases. The CDR3 covers 15 residues.

The V gene is TRBV19, the J gene TRBJ2-2; D is ambiguous. This CDR3 is built from 14 residues. The ends were cut back, 10 bases at V and 6 bases at J, with 18 bases in the middle. The germline V gene encodes CDR1 LNHDA and CDR2 SQIVND (reference sequence). CDR3 in DNA: TGTGCCACCAGACCGGGCAGGCCGTCCGGGGAGCTGTTTTTT. It specifies CATRPGRPSGELFF.

The chain recombines TRBV9 with TRBJ2-3, with D hard to call. Germline CDR1 and CDR2: SGDLS and YYNGEE. This CDR3 has 14 amino acids. Trimming left V 0 bases short and J 2 bases short, with 7 bases between. DNA for the CDR3: TGTGCCAGCAGCGTAGCCGGTTTCACAGATACGCAGTATTTT. Its protein is CASSVAGFTDTQYF.

The V gene is TRBV5-4, the J gene TRBJ1-3, with D perhaps TRBD1 (6 bases). Germline V gene sequence: CDR1 SGHNT, CDR2 YYREEE (reference sequence). The CDR3 runs to 16 residues. V was clipped by 0 bases and J by 4 bases, with 14 bases between them. The CDR3 DNA sequence: TGTGCCAGCAGCTTGGTTACTGGGGGCCGGGGAAACACCATATATTTT. It translates to CASSLVTGGRGNTIYF.

The chain uses TRBV6-1 and TRBJ1-5; maybe TRBD1 (6 bases). The ends were cut back, 0 bases at V and 6 bases at J, with 9 bases in the middle. Germline CDR1 is MNHNS and CDR2 is SASEGT. The CDR3 runs 14 residues. The chain's CDR3 is CASSEAAGAQPQHF. The CDR3 DNA follows: TGTGCCAGCAGTGAAGCGGCAGGGGCTCAGCCCCAGCATTTT.

As regards this clone: Other nucleotide sequences from this sample produce the same CDR3. The chain employs TRBV28 and TRBJ1-1, with D possibly matching TRBD1 (6 bases). V lost 7 bases and J lost 4, with 16 bases in between. This CDR3 region has 14 residues. Germline CDR1 is MDHEN and CDR2 is SYDVKM. The CDR3, as DNA: TGTGCCAGCACACTACCGGGGGCGGGCACTGAAGCTTTCTTT. It is translated as CASTLPGAGTEAFF.

This sequence joins TRBV5-1 and TRBJ2-5, with 16 bases lining up with TRBD2. Trimming removed 0 bases from V and 5 bases from J; junction bases left unmatched: 10. CDR3 length equals 19 residues. Germline-derived CDR1 and CDR2 are SGHRS and YFSETQ. The CDR3: CASSLALGLAGGPGETQYF. The CDR3 DNA reads as TGCGCCAGCAGCTTGGCCCTGGGACTAGCGGGAGGGCCCGGGGAGACCCAGTACTTC.

A single count supports this clone. J is TRBJ2-5 and V is TRBV14; D unclear. The end of the DNA aligns better with TRBJ2-7, so the J call may be wrong. This CDR3 contains 14 residues. Germline assignment: CDR1 SGHDN and CDR2 FVKESK. DNA of the CDR3: TGTGCCAGCAGCAGCCCAAGCAGAAGGGACGAGCAGTACTTC. Its protein is CASSSPSRRDEQYF.